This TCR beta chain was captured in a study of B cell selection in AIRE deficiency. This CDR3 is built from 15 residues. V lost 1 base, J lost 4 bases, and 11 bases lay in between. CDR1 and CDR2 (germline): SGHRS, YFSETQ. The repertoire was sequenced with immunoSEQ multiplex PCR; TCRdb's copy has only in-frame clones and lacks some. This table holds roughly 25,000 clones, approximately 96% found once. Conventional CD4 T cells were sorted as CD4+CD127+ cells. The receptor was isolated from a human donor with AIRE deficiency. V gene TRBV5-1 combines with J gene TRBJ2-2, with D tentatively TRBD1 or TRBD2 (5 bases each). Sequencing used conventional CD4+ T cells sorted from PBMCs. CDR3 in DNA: TGCGCCAGCAGCTTGAAGCAGGGACCCACCGGGGAGCTGTTTTTT. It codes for CASSLKQGPTGELFF.